These 5 T cell receptor beta chains originate from one sample sequenced in a study of T cells in women clearing cervical HPV infection. Sequencing used immunoSEQ multiplex PCR; TCRdb keeps in-frame clones, though not all of them. This sample lists some 40,000 clones; its ten largest clones have about 5%. Sequencing was performed on blood buffy coat. Source of these receptors: a woman aged 18 to 75 with a cervical HPV16 infection that either progressed to CIN3+ or cleared (not recorded which).

As regards this clone: The read terminates 3 residues ahead of where the CDR3 ends, so the germline J gene completes it. The genes are TRBV29-1 and TRBJ2-3; possibly TRBD1 for D (5 bases). Trimming stripped 2 bases from V and 2 bases from J, with 11 bases between. CDR3 length: 14 amino acids. Germline V gene sequence: CDR1 SQVTM, CDR2 ANQGSEA. The part of the CDR3 DNA that was read is TGCAGCGTTGAAAAGGACACGGCCACAGATACG. Protein product: CSVEKDTATDT. The entire CDR3 reads CSVEKDTATDTQYF.

In regard to this clone: The CDR3 end is not reached by the read, which stops 3 residues before it; the germline J gene fills it in. This sequence joins TRBV30 and TRBJ2-1; 9 nucleotides match TRBD2. The CDR3 contains 13 residues. With 7 bases clipped from V and 3 bases from J, the junction kept 4 bases outside the gene matches. The germline V gene has CDR1 GTSNPN and CDR2 SVGIG (reference sequence). The CDR3 protein is CASLAGNYNEQFF. The sequenced part of the CDR3 DNA is TGTGCCTCCCTAGCGGGGAACTACAATGAG.

Worth noting for this clone: Read coverage stops 3 residues before the CDR3 terminus; the germline J gene supplies the remainder. The chain joins TRBV20-1 to TRBJ2-7; D is possibly TRBD1 (6 bases). CDR3 length: 15 amino acids. CDR1 DFQATT and CDR2 SNEGSKA come from the germline V gene (reference sequence). The V and J ends lost 3 bases and 2 bases respectively, with 17 bases between them. CDR3 residues: CSARGPWAGAYEQYF. CDR3 bases read: TGCAGTGCTAGGGGCCCCTGGGCAGGGGCCTACGAG.

Comments on this clone: Read coverage stops 3 residues before the CDR3 terminus; the germline J gene supplies the remainder. The rearrangement links TRBV5-6 to TRBJ1-1; 10 bases match TRBD1. Germline loops: CDR1 SGHDT, CDR2 YYEEEE. This CDR3 is built from 15 residues. J gave up 7 bases and V 2 bases, and 8 bases lay outside the gene matches. CDR3 sequence reads: CASSLVGTGESEAFF. The sequenced part of the CDR3 DNA is TGTGCCAGCAGCTTAGTAGGGACAGGGGAGAGTGAA.

For this clone: The read ends 3 residues before the CDR3 terminus; that terminus is restored from the germline J gene. The rearrangement links TRBV4-1 to TRBJ2-2; 15 nucleotides line up with TRBD2. J gave up 0 bases and V 4 bases, and 0 bases lay outside the gene matches. The germline gives CDR1 MGHRA, CDR2 YSYEKL. CDR3 length equals 17 residues. The CDR3 sequence: CASSRTSGGANTGELFF. The sequenced CDR3 bases are TGCGCCAGCAGCCGGACTAGCGGGGGGGCGAACACCGGGGAG.